Detailed here is one T cell receptor (beta chain). Germline CDR1 reads LGHNA; CDR2 reads YNFKEQ. The CDR3 contains 12 residues. The ends were cut back, 0 bases at V and 7 bases at J, with 6 bases in the middle. The protocol was immunoSEQ multiplex PCR, while the TCRdb copy is restricted to in-frame clones and leaves out a portion. Of fewer than 150,000 clones in the sample, around 90% were seen once. These data belong to a study of T cell responses to AZD1222 COVID-19 vaccine. This receptor was obtained from an adult in good health. V is TRBV4-2 and J is TRBJ1-1; D is unclear. The sample here was peripheral blood, taken on day 0 of AZD1222 vaccination. The CDR3 DNA reads TGTGCCAGCAGCCAAGATGGTAATGAAGCTTTCTTT. Translating gives CASSQDGNEAFF.